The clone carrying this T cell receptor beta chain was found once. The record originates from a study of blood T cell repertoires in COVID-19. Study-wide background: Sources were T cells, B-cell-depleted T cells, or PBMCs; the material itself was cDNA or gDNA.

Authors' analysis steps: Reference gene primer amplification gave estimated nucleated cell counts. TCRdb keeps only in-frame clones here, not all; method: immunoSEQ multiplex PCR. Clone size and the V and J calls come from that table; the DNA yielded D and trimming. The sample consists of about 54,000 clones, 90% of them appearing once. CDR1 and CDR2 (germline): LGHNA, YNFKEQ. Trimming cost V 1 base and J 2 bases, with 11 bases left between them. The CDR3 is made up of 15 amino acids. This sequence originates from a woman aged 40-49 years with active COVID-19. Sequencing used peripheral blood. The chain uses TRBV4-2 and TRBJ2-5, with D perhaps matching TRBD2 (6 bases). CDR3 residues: CASSQVAGRQETQYF. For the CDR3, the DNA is TGTGCCAGCAGCCAAGTAGCAGGGAGGCAAGAGACCCAGTACTTC.